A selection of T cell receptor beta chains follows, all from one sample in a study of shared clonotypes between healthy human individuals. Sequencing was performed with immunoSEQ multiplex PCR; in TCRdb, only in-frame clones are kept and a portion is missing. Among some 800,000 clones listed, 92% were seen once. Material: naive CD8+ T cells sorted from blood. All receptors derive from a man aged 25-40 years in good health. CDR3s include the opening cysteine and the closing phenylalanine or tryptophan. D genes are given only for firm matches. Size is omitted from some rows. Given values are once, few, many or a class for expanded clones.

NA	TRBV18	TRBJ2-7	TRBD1	TGTGCCAGCTCAGACAGGGATCTACGTCCCCACGAGCAGTACTTC	CASSDRDLRPHEQYF
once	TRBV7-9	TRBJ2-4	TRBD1	TGTGCCAGCAGCCCGGGACAGGGGGCTGCCAAAAACATTCAGTACTTC	CASSPGQGAAKNIQYF
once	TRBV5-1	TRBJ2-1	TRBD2	TGCGCCAGCAGCCGGACTAGCGGGAACGGACCTAGCAATGAGCAGTTCTTC	CASSRTSGNGPSNEQFF
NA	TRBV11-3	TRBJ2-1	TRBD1	TGTGCCAGCAGCTTACGGGGGACAGGGACCTTAGTGAATGAGCAGTTCTTC	CASSLRGTGTLVNEQFF
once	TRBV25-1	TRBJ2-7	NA	TGTGCCAGCAGTGAACTAGCACAGGAATTAATCTACGAGCAGTACTTC	CASSELAQELIYEQYF
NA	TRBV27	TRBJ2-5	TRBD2	TGTGCCAGCAGTTTAGATAGTAGCGGGACCCTACAAGAGACCCAGTACTTC	CASSLDSSGTLQETQYF
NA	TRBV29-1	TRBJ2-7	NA	TGCAGCGTTAAGGCCGGGGATGGAGGCTCCTACGAGCAGTACTTC	CSVKAGDGGSYEQYF
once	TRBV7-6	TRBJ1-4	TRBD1	TGTGCCAGCAGCCCTGGCCCGGGACAGGGGAGGGAAAAACTGTTTTTT	CASSPGPGQGREKLFF
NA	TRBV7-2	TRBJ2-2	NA	TGTGCCAGCAGCTCCGGCCGGGAGCTGTTTTTT	CASSSGRELFF
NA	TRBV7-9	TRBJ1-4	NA	TGTGCCAGCAGAGCAACTGTGGAAAAACTGTTTTTT	CASRATVEKLFF
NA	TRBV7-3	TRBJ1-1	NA	TGTGCCAGCAGCTTACGGGCAGGGCCCCAGATCGATCCTGAAGCTTTCTTT	CASSLRAGPQIDPEAFF
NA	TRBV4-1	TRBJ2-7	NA	TGCGCCAGCAGCTTCCGGGAGTCCTACGAGCAGTACTTC	CASSFRESYEQYF
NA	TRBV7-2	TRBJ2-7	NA	TGTGCCAGCAGCTTAATGACGCAGAGCGAGCAGTACTTC	CASSLMTQSEQYF
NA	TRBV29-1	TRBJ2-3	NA	TGCAGCGTTGGCCTGGGGGGGCTACAGACAGATACGCAGTATTTT	CSVGLGGLQTDTQYF
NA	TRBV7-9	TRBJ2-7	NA	TGTGCCAGCAGTTTTAGCCCCGGGACTTCTACCTCCGAGCAGTACTTC	CASSFSPGTSTSEQYF
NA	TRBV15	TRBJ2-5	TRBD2	TGTGCCACCAGCCATACGGGAGGAGAGACCCAGTACTTC	CATSHTGGETQYF
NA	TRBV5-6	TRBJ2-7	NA	TGTGCCAGCAGCTTCCGGGGGAGAGAGGAGCAGTACTTC	CASSFRGREEQYF
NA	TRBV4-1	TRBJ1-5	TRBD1	TGCGCCAGCAGCCAAGCAGGACAGGGAAGGCCCCAGCATTTT	CASSQAGQGRPQHF
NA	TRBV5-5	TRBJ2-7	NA	TGTGCCAGCAGCCCGAAGACAGGCCGCTACGAGCAGTACTTC	CASSPKTGRYEQYF
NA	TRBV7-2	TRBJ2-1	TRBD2	TGTGCCAGCAGCATCACTAGCGGGAGTGGATACAATGAGCAGTTCTTC	CASSITSGSGYNEQFF
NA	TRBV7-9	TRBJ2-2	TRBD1	TGTGCCAGCAGCTTAGAACAGGGGAAGAACACCGGGGAGCTGTTTTTT	CASSLEQGKNTGELFF
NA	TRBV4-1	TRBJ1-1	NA	TGCGCCAGCAGCCAAGCTTTAATGGACACTGAAGCTTTCTTT	CASSQALMDTEAFF
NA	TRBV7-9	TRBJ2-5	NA	TGTGCCAGCAGCCCTATAACGGGGACACCTTTTTGGGAGACCCAGTACTTC	CASSPITGTPFWETQYF
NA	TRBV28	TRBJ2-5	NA	TGTGCCAGCAGAGATGTAAGGGGGTTCCAAGAGACCCAGTACTTC	CASRDVRGFQETQYF
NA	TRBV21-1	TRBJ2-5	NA	TGTGCCAGCAGCGGGGAGGGAGCCCAAGAGACCCAGTACTTC	CASSGEGAQETQYF
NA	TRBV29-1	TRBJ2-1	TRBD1	TGCAGCGTTGAAGTTAGGACAGGGGTTAACAATGAGCAGTTCTTC	CSVEVRTGVNNEQFF
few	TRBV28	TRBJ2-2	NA	TGTGCCAGCAGTTTAGCTAGATTCACCACCGGGGAGCTGTTTTTT	CASSLARFTTGELFF
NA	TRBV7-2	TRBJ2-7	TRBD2	TGTGCCAGCAGCTTAGTAGGTCGTGGGAGGGCCCCCGAGCAGTACTTC	CASSLVGRGRAPEQYF
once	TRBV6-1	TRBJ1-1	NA	TGTGCCAGCAGTGAGGGGCAGGGATGGAGCACTGAAGCTTTCTTT	CASSEGQGWSTEAFF
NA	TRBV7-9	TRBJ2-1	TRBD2	TGTGCCAGCAGCCCCCTCATAGGCGGGAGGTATACCTACAATGAGCAGTTCTTC	CASSPLIGGRYTYNEQFF
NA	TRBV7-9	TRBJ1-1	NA	TGTGCCAGCAGCTTGACCGAGGTGAACACTGAAGCTTTCTTT	CASSLTEVNTEAFF
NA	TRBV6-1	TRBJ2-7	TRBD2	TGTGCCAGCACACTAAGTAGCGGGTCTAGCGAGCAGTACTTC	CASTLSSGSSEQYF
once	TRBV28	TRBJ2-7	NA	TGTGCCAGCAGTACACCCAAAATCTCTACGTTTGTCCCCTACGAGCAGTACTTC	CASSTPKISTFVPYEQYF
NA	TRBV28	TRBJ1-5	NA	TGTGCCAGCAGTTTTCCGGGAGGGGAGAAGTTTCAGCCCCAGCATTTT	CASSFPGGEKFQPQHF
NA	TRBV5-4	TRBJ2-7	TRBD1	TGTGCCAGCAGCTTGGGACAGGGGTCCTACGAGCAGTACTTC	CASSLGQGSYEQYF
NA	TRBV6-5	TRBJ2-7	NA	TGTGCCAGCAGTTACGGACAGCACTACGAGCAGTACTTC	CASSYGQHYEQYF
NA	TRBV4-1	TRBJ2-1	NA	TGCGCCAGCAGCCAAGGTCATAGCTCCTACAATGAGCAGTTCTTC	CASSQGHSSYNEQFF
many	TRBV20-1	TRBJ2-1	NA	TGCAGTGCTAGAGATGGGCAGGTAGATCTCTTC	CSARDGQVDLF
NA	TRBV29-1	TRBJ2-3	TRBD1	TGCAGCGCCAGCCCTGGGACAGGTTTCACAGATACGCAGTATTTT	CSASPGTGFTDTQYF
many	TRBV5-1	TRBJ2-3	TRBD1	TGCGCCAGCAGCGATATGACAGGGAACACAGATACGCAGTATTTT	CASSDMTGNTDTQYF
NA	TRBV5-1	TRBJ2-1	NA	TGCGCCAGCAGCCACCGTTTTAACCGGGTGGGCTCCTACAATGAGCAGTTCTTC	CASSHRFNRVGSYNEQFF
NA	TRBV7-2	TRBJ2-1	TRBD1	TGTGCCAGCAGCTTAGCGAGGGGGCAAAGGGAGCAGTTCTTC	CASSLARGQREQFF
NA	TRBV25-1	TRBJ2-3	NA	TGTGCCAGCAGCAGAACTAGTACGGATACGCAGTATTTT	CASSRTSTDTQYF
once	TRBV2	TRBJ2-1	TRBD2	TGTGCCAGCAGTGAAGCGGCTAGCGGAGAGAAGAGCTCCTACAATGAGCAGTTCTTC	CASSEAASGEKSSYNEQFF
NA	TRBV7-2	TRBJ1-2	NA	TGTGCCAGCACCGGGGGCTCTAACTATGGCTACACCTTC	CASTGGSNYGYTF
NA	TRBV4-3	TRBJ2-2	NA	TGCGCCAGCAGCCAAGAAAGCTGGCACACCGGGGAGCTGTTTTTT	CASSQESWHTGELFF
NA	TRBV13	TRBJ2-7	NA	TGTGCCAGCAGCTTAACTCGGTCCTACGAGCAGTACTTC	CASSLTRSYEQYF
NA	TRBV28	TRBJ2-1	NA	TGTGCCAGCAGGCCCAAATCAATTGGGCTAAGCTCCTACAATGAGCAGTTCTTC	CASRPKSIGLSSYNEQFF
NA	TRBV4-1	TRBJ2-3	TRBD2	TGCGCCAGCAGCCAGGGCCTAGCGGGAGTATCAGATACGCAGTATTTT	CASSQGLAGVSDTQYF
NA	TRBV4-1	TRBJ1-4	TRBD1	TGCGCCAGCAGCCCTCGGGACAGGGGAAATGAAAAACTGTTTTTT	CASSPRDRGNEKLFF
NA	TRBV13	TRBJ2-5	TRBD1	TGTGCCAGCAGCTTACTACCCCTCTCAGGGGGCGGGGAGACCCAGTACTTC	CASSLLPLSGGGETQYF